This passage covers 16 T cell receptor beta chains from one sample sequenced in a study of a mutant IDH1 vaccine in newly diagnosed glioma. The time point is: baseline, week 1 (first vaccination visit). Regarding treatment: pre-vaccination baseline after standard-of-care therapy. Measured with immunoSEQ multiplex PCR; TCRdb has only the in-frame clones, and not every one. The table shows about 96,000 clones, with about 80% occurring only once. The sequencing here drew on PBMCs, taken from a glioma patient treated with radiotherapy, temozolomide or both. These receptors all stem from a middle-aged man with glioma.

The CDR3 DNA is TGCGCCAGCAGCCAAGAGAGGGACAGCTGGGAAAAACTGTTTTTT. Protein product: CASSQERDSWEKLFF. This chain links TRBV4-1 with TRBJ1-4; TRBD1 agrees at 7 bases. Per germline, CDR1 MGHRA and CDR2 YSYEKL. This CDR3 is built from 15 residues. V lost 0 bases and J lost 8; bases outside the gene matches: 6.

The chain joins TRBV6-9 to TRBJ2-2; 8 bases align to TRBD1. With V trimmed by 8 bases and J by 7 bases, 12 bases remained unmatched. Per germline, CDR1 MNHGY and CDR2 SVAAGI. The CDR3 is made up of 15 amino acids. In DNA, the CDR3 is TGTGCCAGCGACCGGGACAGGAGGGTGAGCGGGGAGCTGTTTTTT. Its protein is CASDRDRRVSGELFF.

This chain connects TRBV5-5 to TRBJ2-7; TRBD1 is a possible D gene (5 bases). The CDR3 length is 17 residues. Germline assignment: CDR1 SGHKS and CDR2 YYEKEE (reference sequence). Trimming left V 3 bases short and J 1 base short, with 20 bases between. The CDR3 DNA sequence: TGTGCCAGCAGCTCCTTGATGGTGGGGCGCGGATCCTACGAGCAGTACTTC. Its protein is CASSSLMVGRGSYEQYF.

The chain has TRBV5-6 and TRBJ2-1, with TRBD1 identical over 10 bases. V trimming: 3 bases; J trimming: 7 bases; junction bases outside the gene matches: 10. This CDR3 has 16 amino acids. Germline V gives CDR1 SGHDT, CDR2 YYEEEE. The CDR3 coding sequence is TGTGCCAGCAGCTCCCCTAGACAGGGGGCGAGGAATGAGCAGTTCTTC. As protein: CASSSPRQGARNEQFF. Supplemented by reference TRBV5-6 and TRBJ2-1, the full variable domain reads DAGVTQSPTHLIKTRGQQVTLRCSPKSGHDTVSWYQQALGQGPQFIFQYYEEEERQRGNFPDRFSGHQFPNYSSELNVNALLLGDSALYLCASSSPRQGARNEQFFGPGTRLTVL.

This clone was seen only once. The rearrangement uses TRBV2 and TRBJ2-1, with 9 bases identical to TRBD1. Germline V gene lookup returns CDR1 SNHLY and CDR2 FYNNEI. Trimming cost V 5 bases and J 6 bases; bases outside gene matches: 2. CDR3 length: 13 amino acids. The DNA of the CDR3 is TGTGCCAGCAGTACGACAGGGGGCAATGAGCAGTTCTTC. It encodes CASSTTGGNEQFF.

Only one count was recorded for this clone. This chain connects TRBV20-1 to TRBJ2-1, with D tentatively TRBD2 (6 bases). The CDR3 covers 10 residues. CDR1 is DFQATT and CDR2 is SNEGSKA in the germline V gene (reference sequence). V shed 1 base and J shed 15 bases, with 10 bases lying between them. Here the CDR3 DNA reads TGCAGTGCTAGAGCCGGGACTCTGTTCTTC. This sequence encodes CSARAGTLFF.

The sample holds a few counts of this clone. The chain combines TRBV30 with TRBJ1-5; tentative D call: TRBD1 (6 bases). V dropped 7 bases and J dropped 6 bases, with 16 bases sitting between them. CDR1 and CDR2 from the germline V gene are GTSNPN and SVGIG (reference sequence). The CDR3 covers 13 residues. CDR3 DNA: TGTGCCTACGGGGGCTTTCCCCCTCAGCCCCAGCATTTT. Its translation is CAYGGFPPQPQHF.

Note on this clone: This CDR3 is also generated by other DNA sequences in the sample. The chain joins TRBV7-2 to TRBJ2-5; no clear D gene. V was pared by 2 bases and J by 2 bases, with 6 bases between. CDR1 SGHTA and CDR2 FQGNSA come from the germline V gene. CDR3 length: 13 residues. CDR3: CASSLRRQETQYF. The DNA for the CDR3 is TGTGCCAGCAGCTTACGACGTCAAGAGACCCAGTACTTC.

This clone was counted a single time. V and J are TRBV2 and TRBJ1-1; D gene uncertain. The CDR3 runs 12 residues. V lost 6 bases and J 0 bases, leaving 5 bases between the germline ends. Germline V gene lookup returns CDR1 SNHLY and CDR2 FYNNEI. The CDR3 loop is CASSYMNTEAFF. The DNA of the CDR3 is TGTGCCAGCAGCTACATGAACACTGAAGCTTTCTTT.

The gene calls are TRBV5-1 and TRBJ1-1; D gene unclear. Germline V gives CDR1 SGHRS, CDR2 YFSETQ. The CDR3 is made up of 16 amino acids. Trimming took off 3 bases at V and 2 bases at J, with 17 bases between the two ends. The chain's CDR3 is CASSYDRLGSNTEAFF. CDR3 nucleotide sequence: TGCGCCAGCAGCTACGACCGCCTTGGTAGCAACACTGAAGCTTTCTTT.

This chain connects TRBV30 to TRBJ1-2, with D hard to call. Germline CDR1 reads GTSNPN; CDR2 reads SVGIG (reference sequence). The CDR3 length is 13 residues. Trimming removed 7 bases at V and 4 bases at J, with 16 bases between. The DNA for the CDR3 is TGTGCCTTCCAGCTGGGGAGTGCCTATGGCTACACCTTC. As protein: CAFQLGSAYGYTF.

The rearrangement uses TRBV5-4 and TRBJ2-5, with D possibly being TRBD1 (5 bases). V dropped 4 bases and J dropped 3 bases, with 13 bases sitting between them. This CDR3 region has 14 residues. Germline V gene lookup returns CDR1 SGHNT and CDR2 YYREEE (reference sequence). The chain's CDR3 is CASSPMTEKETQYF. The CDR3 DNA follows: TGTGCCAGCAGCCCGATGACAGAGAAAGAGACCCAGTACTTC.

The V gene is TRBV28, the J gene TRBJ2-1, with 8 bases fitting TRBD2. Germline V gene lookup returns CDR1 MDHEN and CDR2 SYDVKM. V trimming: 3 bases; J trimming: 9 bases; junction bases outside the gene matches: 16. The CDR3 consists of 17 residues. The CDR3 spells CASSLRLAGGLPGEQFF. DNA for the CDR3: TGTGCCAGCAGTTTGAGGCTGGCGGGAGGTCTCCCTGGTGAGCAGTTCTTC.

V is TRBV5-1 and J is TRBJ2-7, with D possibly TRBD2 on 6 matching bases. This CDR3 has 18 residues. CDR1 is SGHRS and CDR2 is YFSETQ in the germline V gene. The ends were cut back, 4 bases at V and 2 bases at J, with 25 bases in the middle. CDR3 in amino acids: CASSRNSLSGATAYEQYF. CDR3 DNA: TGCGCCAGCAGCAGAAACTCCCTTAGCGGAGCCACGGCCTACGAGCAGTACTTC.

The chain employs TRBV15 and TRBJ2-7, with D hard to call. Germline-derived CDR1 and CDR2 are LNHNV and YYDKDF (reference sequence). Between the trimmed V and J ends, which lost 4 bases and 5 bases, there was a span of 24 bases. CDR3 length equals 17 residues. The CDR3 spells CATSTTSGWAPTHEQYF. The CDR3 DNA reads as TGTGCCACCAGCACAACATCAGGCTGGGCGCCTACCCACGAGCAGTACTTC.

In DNA form, the CDR3 reads TGTGCCAGCAGCGTAGCTCAGCGCCCCCAAGAGACCCAGTACTTC. This gives the protein CASSVAQRPQETQYF. The chain has TRBV9 and TRBJ2-5; D not certain. Germline lookup yields CDR1 SGDLS and CDR2 YYNGEE. The CDR3 sequence is 15 residues long. The V end was cut by 0 bases, the J end by 1 base, with 10 bases between.